This T cell receptor beta chain was obtained from a study of blood T cell repertoires in COVID-19. Study-wide background: Sites across the United States, Italy and Spain contributed samples from acute and convalescent COVID-19. The analysed material was cDNA or gDNA that came from T cells, B-cell-depleted T cells, or PBMCs.

How the authors handled the data: By means of reference gene primer amplification, nucleated cell counts were estimated. Libraries were prepared by immunoSEQ multiplex PCR; TCRdb keeps only in-frame clonotypes and omits some of them. Clonal size and the V and J genes are those of that table, whereas D and trimming came from the DNA. The profile shows a few hundred thousand clones, about 87% of them singletons. This clone was counted a single time. The CDR3 sequence is 16 residues long. V was trimmed by 0 bases and J by 7 bases, leaving 15 bases between them. The germline CDR1 and CDR2 sequences are SGHNT and YENEEA.

The sequence came from a man aged 55 to 70 who had recovered from COVID-19. Sequencing was done on a sample of peripheral blood. The chain uses TRBV11-3 and TRBJ2-2; D perhaps matches TRBD2 (5 bases). The CDR3 sequence is CASSLESSRESGELFF. The CDR3 region has the DNA TGTGCCAGCAGCTTAGAAAGTTCAAGGGAGAGCGGGGAGCTGTTTTTT.